These 10 T cell receptor beta chains were sequenced from one sample in a study of cytotoxic CD8 clonotypes in ibrutinib-treated CLL. The table came from immunoSEQ multiplex PCR; TCRdb's copy has only in-frame clones and leaves some out. The sample includes more than 60,000 clones, 70% to 90% of them seen just once. Sample: PBMCs, taken after 24 months of ibrutinib treatment. All receptors come from a human donor with chronic lymphocytic leukemia.

The chain has TRBV11-2 and TRBJ2-5; 7 bases line up with TRBD1. This CDR3 region has 15 residues. The germline V gene encodes CDR1 SGHAT and CDR2 FQNNGV. With 2 bases clipped from V and 5 bases from J, the junction kept 8 bases outside the gene matches. The CDR3 loop is CASSLTDRARETQYF. As DNA, the CDR3 is TGTGCCAGCAGCTTAACCGACAGGGCTCGGGAGACCCAGTACTTC.

The V call is TRBV6-5, the J call TRBJ2-7; TRBD1 is a possible D gene (6 bases). The CDR3 is 13 residues long. Germline lookup yields CDR1 MNHEY and CDR2 SVGAGI. Trimming removed 6 bases from V and 3 bases from J, with 12 bases in between. CDR3 region: CASSRTVNYEQYF. DNA for the CDR3: TGTGCCAGCAGCAGGACAGTAAACTACGAGCAGTACTTC.

The DNA of the CDR3 is TGTGCCAGCAGCTTTCAGGGATCGGGTACGCAGTATTTT. Protein sequence: CASSFQGSGTQYF. This chain uses TRBV5-6 with TRBJ2-3, with D possibly matching TRBD1 (5 bases). The CDR3 sequence is 13 residues long. Deletions cut 2 bases from V and 8 bases from J, with 12 bases between. Germline CDR1 SGHDT, CDR2 YYEEEE.

This chain connects TRBV5-1 to TRBJ2-1; weak D call: TRBD2 (6 bases). CDR3 length equals 14 residues. CDR1 is SGHRS and CDR2 is YFSETQ in the germline V gene. V dropped 4 bases and J dropped 5 bases, with 13 bases sitting between them. CDR3 sequence reads: CASSRTGDDNEQFF. As DNA, the CDR3 is TGCGCCAGCAGCCGGACGGGGGATGACAATGAGCAGTTCTTC.

This chain connects TRBV6-5 to TRBJ2-2, with D maybe TRBD2 (5 bases). The germline CDR1 and CDR2 sequences are MNHEY and SVGAGI. Between the trimmed V and J ends, which lost 5 bases and 1 base, there was a span of 11 bases. The CDR3 spans 15 residues. CDR3 in amino acids: CASSRGLMNTGELFF. DNA of the CDR3: TGTGCCAGCAGTCGTGGACTGATGAACACCGGGGAGCTGTTTTTT.

The J gene is TRBJ1-1, the V gene TRBV9; D might be TRBD1 (6 bases). V lost 4 bases and J 5 bases, leaving 18 bases between the germline ends. Germline assignment: CDR1 SGDLS and CDR2 YYNGEE. CDR3 length: 15 residues. The chain's CDR3 is CASSPEQGLGTEAFF. The DNA of the CDR3 is TGTGCCAGCAGCCCGGAGCAGGGGTTGGGGACTGAAGCTTTCTTT.

This clone was counted a few times. This chain links TRBV2 with TRBJ2-7; the D call may be TRBD1 or TRBD2 (5 bases each). Trimming took off 4 bases at V and 6 bases at J, with 19 bases between the two ends. This CDR3 region has 15 residues. CDR1 is SNHLY, CDR2 FYNNEI, per germline. This CDR3 reads CASSVNRGAVGEQYF. As DNA, the CDR3 is TGTGCCAGCAGTGTTAATAGGGGAGCAGTTGGCGAGCAGTACTTC.

The chain uses TRBV11-3 and TRBJ2-2; tentative D call: TRBD1 (6 bases). Germline loops: CDR1 SGHNT, CDR2 YENEEA. The CDR3 length is 19 residues. V lost 0 bases, J lost 1 base, and 18 bases lay in between. The CDR3 loop is CASSLDLSLGGRNTGELFF. The CDR3 nucleotides are TGTGCCAGCAGCTTAGATCTTTCCCTAGGGGGACGGAACACCGGGGAGCTGTTTTTT.

The chain couples TRBV7-8 to TRBJ2-1; 9 bases align to TRBD2. Trimming removed 4 bases from V and 7 bases from J; junction bases left unmatched: 11. This CDR3 contains 16 residues. In germline, CDR1 is SGHVS, CDR2 FQNEAQ. The CDR3 region is CASSSRPSGRLNEQFF. The DNA of the CDR3 is TGTGCCAGCAGCTCCCGGCCGAGCGGGAGGTTGAATGAGCAGTTCTTC. Combining the CDR3 with reference TRBV7-8 and TRBJ2-1 gives the whole variable domain GAGVSQSPRYKVAKRGQDVALRCDPISGHVSLFWYQQALGQGPEFLTYFQNEAQLDKSGLPSDRFFAERPEGSVSTLKIQRTQQEDSAVYLCASSSRPSGRLNEQFFGPGTRLTVL.

The chain joins TRBV13 to TRBJ2-1; the D is unclear. Trimming cost V 5 bases and J 9 bases, with 11 bases left between them. CDR1 and CDR2 (germline): PRHDT, FYEKMQ (reference sequence). The CDR3 covers 12 residues. The CDR3 region has the DNA TGTGCCAGCAGCCCCGTGGTAGGTGAGCAGTTCTTC. Protein product: CASSPVVGEQFF. Complete variable domain (other parts from reference TRBV13 and TRBJ2-1): AAGVIQSPRHLIKEKRETATLKCYPIPRHDTVYWYQQGPGQDPQFLISFYEKMQSDKGSIPDRFSAQQFSDYHSELNMSSLELGDSALYFCASSPVVGEQFFGPGTRLTVL.